Here is one T cell receptor beta chain with its context. Its antigen remains unidentified. The data were obtained in a study of T cells in Graves' hyperthyroidism and ophthalmopathy. Study results and caveats: Researchers report that a 13 V-J model separated ophthalmopathy from stable hyperthyroidism.

Germline V CDR1 and CDR2: SGHTS, YDEGEE. V lost 0 bases and J 8 bases, leaving 14 bases between the germline ends. The CDR3 length is 15 residues. Amplified TCR beta CDR3 regions came from RNA transcripts. The HTBI primer set drove a first-round RT-PCR of the TCR CDR3. TCRdb used MiXCR to reprocess the multiplex PCR reads, holding one entry per CDR3 protein. Seen here are hundreds of thousands of distinct CDR3 sequences, 18% observed once, and the top ten hold around 15%. This rearrangement joins TRBV5-8 to TRBJ1-4; D unresolved. The TCR comes from a woman aged 45-59 years with Graves' hyperthyroidism that later progressed to Graves' ophthalmopathy. The sample taken for sequencing was blood. CDR3 coding DNA: TGTGCCAGCAGCTTGGCCGCCGCGATCAGAGAAAAACTGTTTTTT. This gives the protein CASSLAAAIREKLFF.